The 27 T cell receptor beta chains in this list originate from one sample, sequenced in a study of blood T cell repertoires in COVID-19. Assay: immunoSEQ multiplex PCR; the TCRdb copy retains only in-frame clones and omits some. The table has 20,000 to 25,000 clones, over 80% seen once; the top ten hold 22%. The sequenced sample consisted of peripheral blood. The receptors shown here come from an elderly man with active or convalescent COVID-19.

The CDR3: CASSWGQWNTEAFF. In DNA, the CDR3 is TGTGCCAGCAGCTGGGGACAATGGAACACTGAAGCTTTCTTT. The rearrangement joins TRBV3-1 (or the pseudogene TRBV3-2) to TRBJ1-1, with a tentative D call TRBD1 (6 bases). V dropped 5 bases and J dropped 1 base, with 11 bases sitting between them. Per germline, CDR1 LGHDT and CDR2 YNNKEL (reference sequence). This CDR3 has 14 residues.

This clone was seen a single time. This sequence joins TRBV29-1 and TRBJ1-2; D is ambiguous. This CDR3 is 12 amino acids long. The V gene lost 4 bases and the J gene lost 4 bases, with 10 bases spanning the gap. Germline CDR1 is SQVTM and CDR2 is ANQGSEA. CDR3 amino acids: CSVAEYRYGYTF. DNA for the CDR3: TGCAGCGTTGCAGAGTATCGCTATGGCTACACCTTC.

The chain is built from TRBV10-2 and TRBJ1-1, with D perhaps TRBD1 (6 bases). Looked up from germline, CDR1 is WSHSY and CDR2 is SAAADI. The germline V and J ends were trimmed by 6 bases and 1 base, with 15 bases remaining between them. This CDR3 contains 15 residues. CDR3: CASRHPPDRNTEAFF. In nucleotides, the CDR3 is TGCGCCAGCAGACACCCCCCGGACAGGAACACTGAAGCTTTCTTT.

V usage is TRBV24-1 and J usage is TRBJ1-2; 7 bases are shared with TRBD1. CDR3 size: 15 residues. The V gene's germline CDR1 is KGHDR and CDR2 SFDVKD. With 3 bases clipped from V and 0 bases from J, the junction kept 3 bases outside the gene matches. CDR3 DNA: TGTGCCACCAGTGATCCACAGGGGACTAACTATGGCTACACCTTC. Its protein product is CATSDPQGTNYGYTF.

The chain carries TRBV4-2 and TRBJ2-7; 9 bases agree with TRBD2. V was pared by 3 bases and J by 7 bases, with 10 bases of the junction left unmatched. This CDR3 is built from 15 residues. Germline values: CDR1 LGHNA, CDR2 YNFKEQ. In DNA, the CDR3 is TGTGCCAGCAGCCAGGAGACTAGCGGCCGGTTGGAGCAGTACTTC. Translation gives CASSQETSGRLEQYF.

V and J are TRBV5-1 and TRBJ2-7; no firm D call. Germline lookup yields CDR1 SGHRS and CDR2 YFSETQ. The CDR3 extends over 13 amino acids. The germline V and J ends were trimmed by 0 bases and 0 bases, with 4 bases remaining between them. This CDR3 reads CASSLDISYEQYF. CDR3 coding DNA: TGCGCCAGCAGCTTGGACATCTCCTACGAGCAGTACTTC.

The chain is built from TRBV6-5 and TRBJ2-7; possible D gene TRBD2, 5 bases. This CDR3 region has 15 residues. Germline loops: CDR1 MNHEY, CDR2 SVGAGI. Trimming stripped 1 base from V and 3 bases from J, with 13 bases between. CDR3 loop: CASSYLSLGSYEQYF. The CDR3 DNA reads TGTGCCAGCAGTTACTTATCTCTGGGGAGCTACGAGCAGTACTTC.

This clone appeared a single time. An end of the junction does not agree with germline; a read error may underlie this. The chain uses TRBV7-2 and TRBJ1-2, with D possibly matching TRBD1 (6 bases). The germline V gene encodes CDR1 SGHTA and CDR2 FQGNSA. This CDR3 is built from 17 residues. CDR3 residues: CASSLANLDRSLYGYAF. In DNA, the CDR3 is TGTGCCAGCAGCTTAGCAAACCTTGACAGGAGCCTCTATGGCTACGCCTTC. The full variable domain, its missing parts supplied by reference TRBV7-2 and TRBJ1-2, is GAGVSQSPSNKVTEKGKDVELRCDPISGHTALYWYRQSLGQGLEFLIYFQGNSAPDKSGLPSDRFSAERTGGSVSTLTIQRTQQEDSAVYLCASSLANLDRSLYGYAFGSGTRLTVV.

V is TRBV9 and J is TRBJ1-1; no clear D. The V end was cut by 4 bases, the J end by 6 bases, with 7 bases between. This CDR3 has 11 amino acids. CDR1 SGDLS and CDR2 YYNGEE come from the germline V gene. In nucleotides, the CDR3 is TGTGCCAGCAGCTTTGGAGCTGAAGCTTTCTTT. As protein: CASSFGAEAFF.

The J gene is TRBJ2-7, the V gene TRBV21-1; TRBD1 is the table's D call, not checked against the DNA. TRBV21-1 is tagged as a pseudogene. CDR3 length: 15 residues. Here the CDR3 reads CASSKAADRVYEQYF. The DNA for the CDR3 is TGTGCCAGCAGCAAAGCCGCGGACAGGGTGTATGAGCAGTACTTC.

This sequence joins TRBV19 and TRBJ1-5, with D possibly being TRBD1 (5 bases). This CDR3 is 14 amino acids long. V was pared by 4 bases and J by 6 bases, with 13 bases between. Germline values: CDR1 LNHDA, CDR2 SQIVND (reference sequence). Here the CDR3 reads CASSNAGPTQPQHF. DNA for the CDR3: TGTGCCAGTAGTAATGCGGGGCCGACTCAGCCCCAGCATTTT. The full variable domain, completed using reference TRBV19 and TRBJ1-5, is DGGITQSPKYLFRKEGQNVTLSCEQNLNHDAMYWYRQDPGQGLRLIYYSQIVNDFQKGDIAEGYSVSREKKESFPLTVTSAQKNPTAFYLCASSNAGPTQPQHFGDGTRLSIL.

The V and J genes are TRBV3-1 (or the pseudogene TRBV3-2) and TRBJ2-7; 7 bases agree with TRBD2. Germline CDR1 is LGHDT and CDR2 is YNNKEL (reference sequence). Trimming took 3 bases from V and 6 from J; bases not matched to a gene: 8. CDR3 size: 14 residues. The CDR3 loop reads CASSQRRERSEQYF. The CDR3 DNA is TGTGCCAGCAGCCAGAGGCGGGAGCGTAGCGAGCAGTACTTC.

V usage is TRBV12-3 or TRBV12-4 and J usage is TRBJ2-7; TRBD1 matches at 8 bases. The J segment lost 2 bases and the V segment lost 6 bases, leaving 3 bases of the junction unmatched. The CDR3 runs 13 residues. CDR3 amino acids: CASRQGVPYEQYF. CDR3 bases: TGTGCCAGCAGACAGGGGGTCCCCTACGAGCAGTACTTC.

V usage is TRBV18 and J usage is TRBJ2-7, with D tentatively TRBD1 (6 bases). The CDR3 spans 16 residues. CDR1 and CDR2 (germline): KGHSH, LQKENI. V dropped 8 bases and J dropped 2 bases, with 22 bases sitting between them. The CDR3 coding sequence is TGTGCCAGCACTCGCAACGCGCAGGGGCGTACCTACGAGCAGTACTTC. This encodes CASTRNAQGRTYEQYF. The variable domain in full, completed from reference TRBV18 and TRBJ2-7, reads NAGVMQNPRHLVRRRGQEARLRCSPMKGHSHVYWYRQLPEEGLKFMVYLQKENIIDESGMPKERFSAEFPKEGPSILRIQQVVRGDSAAYFCASTRNAQGRTYEQYFGPGTRLTVT.

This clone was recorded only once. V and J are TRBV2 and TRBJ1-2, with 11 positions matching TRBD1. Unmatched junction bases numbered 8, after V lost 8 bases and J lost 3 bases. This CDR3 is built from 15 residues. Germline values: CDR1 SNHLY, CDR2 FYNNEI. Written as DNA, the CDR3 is TGTGCCAGCCAGGGTAGGGGACAGGGGGACTATGGCTACACCTTC. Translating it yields CASQGRGQGDYGYTF.

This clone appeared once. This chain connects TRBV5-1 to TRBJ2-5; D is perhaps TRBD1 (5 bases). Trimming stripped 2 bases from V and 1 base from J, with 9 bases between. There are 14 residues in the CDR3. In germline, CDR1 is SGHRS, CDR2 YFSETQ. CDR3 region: CASSFQGPQETQYF. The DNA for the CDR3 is TGCGCCAGCAGCTTTCAGGGCCCCCAAGAGACCCAGTACTTC.

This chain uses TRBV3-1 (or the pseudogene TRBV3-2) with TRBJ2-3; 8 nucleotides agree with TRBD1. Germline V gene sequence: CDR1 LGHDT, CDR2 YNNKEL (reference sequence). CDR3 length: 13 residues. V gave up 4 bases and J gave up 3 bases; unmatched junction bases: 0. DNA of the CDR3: TGTGCCAGCAGCCGGGACAGGACAGATACGCAGTATTTT. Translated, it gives CASSRDRTDTQYF.

CDR3 sequence: CASSFTGNYGYTF. The CDR3 region has the DNA TGTGCCAGCAGTTTCACGGGAAACTATGGCTACACCTTC. The genes are TRBV12-3 or TRBV12-4 and TRBJ1-2; D not certain. The CDR3 length is 13 residues. The germline V and J ends were trimmed by 3 bases and 2 bases, with 7 bases remaining between them.

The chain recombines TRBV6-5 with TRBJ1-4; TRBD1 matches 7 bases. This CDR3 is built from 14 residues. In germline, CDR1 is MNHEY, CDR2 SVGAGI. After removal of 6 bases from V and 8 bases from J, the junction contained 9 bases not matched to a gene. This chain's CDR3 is CASRPDREGEKLFF. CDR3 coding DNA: TGTGCCAGCAGGCCAGACAGGGAAGGAGAAAAACTGTTTTTT.

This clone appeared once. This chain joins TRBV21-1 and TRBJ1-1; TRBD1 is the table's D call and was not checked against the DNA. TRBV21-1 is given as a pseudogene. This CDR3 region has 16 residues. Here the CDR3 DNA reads TGTGCCAGCAGCCGACCGGGACAGGGTGGAAGACCTGAAGCTTTCTTT. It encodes CASSRPGQGGRPEAFF.

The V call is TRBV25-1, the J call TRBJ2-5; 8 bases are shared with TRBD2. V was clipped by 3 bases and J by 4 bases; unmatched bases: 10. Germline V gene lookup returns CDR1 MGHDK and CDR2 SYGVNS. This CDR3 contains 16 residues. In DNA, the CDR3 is TGTGCCAGCAGTGACGCCCGGACTAGCCCGGGAGAGACCCAGTACTTC. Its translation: CASSDARTSPGETQYF.

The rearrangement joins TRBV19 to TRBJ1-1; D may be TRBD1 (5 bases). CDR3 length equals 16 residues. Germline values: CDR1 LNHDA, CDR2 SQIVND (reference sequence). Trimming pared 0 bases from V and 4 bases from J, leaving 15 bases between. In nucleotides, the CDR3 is TGTGCCAGTAGTATAGATCTGCGCAGGGTGGTCACTGAAGCTTTCTTT. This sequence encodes CASSIDLRRVVTEAFF.

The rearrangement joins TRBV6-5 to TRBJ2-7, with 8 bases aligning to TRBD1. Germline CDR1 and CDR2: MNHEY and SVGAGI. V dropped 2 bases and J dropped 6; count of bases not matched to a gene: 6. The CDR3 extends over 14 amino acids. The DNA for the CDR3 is TGTGCCAGCAGTTACGGGCAGGGGGCTACCGAGCAGTACTTC. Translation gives CASSYGQGATEQYF.

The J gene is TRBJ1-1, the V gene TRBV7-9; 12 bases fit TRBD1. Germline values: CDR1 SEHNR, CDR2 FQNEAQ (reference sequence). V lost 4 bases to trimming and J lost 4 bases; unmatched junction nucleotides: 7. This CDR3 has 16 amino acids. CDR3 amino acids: CASSYPGTGGLTEAFF. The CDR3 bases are TGTGCCAGCAGCTATCCCGGGACAGGGGGCCTCACTGAAGCTTTCTTT.

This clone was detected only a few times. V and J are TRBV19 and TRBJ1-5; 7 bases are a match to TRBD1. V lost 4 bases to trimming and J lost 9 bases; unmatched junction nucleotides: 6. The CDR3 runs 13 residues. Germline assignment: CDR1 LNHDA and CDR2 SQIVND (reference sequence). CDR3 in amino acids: CASSRQGWGPQHF. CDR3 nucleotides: TGTGCCAGTAGTAGACAGGGTTGGGGGCCCCAGCATTTT.

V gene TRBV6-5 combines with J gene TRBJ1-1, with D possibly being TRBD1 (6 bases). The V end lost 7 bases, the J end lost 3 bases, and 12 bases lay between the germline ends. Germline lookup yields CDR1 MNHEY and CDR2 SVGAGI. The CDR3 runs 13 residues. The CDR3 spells CASKGQTHTEAFF. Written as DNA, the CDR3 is TGTGCCAGCAAAGGACAGACCCACACTGAAGCTTTCTTT.

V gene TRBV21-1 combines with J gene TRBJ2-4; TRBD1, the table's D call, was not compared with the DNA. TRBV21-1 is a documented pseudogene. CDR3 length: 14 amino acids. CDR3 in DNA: TGTGCCAGCAGCCCATGGGACAGGGTCGGCATTCAGTACTTC. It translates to CASSPWDRVGIQYF.